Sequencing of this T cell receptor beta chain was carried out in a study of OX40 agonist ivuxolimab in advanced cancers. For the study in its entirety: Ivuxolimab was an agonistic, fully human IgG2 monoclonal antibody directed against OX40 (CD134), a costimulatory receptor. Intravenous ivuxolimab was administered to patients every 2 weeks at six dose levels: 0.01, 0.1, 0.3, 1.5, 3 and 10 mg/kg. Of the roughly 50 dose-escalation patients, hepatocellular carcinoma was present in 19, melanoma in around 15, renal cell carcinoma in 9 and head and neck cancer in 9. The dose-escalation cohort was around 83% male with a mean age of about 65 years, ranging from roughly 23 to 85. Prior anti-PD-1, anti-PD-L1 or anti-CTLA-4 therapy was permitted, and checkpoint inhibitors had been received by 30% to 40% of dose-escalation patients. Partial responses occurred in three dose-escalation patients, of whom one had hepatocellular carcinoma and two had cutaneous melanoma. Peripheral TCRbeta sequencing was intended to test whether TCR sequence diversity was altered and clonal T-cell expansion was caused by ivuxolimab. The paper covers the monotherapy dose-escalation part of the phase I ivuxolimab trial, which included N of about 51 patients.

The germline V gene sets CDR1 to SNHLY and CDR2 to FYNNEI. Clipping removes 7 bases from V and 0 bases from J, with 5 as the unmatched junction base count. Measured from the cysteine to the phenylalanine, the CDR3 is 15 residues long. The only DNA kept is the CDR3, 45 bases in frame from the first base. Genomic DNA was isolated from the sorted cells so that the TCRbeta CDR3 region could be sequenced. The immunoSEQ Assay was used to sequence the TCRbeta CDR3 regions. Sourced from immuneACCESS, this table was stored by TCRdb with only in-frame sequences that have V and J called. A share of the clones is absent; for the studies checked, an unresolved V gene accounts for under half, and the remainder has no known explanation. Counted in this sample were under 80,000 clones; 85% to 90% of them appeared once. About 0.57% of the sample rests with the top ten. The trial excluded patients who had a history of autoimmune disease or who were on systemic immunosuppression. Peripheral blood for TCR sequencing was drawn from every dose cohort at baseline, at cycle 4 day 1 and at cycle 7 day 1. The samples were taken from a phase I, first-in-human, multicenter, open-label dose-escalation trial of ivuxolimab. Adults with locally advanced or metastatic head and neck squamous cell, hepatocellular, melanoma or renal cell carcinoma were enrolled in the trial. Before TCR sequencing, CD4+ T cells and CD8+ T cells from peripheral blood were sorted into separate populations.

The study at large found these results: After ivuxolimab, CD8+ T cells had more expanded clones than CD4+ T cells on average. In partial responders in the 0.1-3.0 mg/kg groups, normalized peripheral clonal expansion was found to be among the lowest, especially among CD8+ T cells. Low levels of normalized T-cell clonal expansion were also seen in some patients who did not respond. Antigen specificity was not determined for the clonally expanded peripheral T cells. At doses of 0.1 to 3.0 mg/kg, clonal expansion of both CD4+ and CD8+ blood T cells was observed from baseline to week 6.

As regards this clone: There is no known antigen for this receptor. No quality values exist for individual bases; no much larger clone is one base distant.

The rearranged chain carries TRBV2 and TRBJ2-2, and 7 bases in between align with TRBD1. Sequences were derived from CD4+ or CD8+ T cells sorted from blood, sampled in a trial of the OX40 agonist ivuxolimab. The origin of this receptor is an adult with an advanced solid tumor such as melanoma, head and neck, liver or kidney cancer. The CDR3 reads CASKRQGANTGELFF. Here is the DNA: TGTGCCAGCAAGCGTCAGGGGGCGAACACCGGGGAGCTGTTTTTT.